This T cell receptor beta chain originates from a study of graft-versus-host responses after intestinal transplantation. Study in general: Isolated intestinal, liver-intestinal, or multivisceral transplants were what recipients had. Whole-study results and caveats: Investigators detected GvH clones in recipient marrow, with some emerging earlier in ileum or blood. Within allografts, high graft-versus-host to host-versus-graft clonal ratios were seen among patients with graft-donor T cell macrochimerism.

Looked up from germline, CDR1 is SGHNT and CDR2 is YYREEE (reference sequence). The CDR3 has 12 residues. The ends were cut back, 2 bases at V and 6 bases at J, with 8 bases in the middle. A word on this clone: Its antigen is not identified.

Generated by immunoSEQ multiplex PCR, the TCRdb table keeps only in-frame clones and is missing some. This table holds about 120,000 clones, over 85% found once. The sequence came from a human donor who received an intestinal transplant. Specimen: unstimulated CD8+ T cells sorted from spleen or lymph node cells, collected before intestinal transplant. The J gene is TRBJ1-1, the V gene TRBV5-4; D not certain. CDR3 coding DNA: TGTGCCAGCAGCTTAGGGTTCGCTGAAGCTTTCTTT. This codes for CASSLGFAEAFF.